This TCR beta chain is drawn from a study of T cells in localized non-small cell lung cancer. V lost 6 bases, J lost 7 bases, and 7 bases stayed unmatched. Germline loops: CDR1 SGHNT, CDR2 YENEEA. This CDR3 is built from 14 residues. Data came from immunoSEQ multiplex PCR; TCRdb stores just in-frame clones and leaves some out. The sample lists approximately 560 clones; about 22% were seen once. Study-level results: Clonality of T cells reached its maximum in uninvolved adjacent lung, surpassing tumor. Since sequencing was restricted to only one region of the tumor, intratumor heterogeneity remains a possibility. Adjacent lung was found to contain a median about 50 of the top 100 tumor clones.

Notes on this clone: Its target is unknown.

V usage is TRBV11-3 and J usage is TRBJ2-2, with TRBD1 matching over 8 bases. The sequence came from a male donor aged 60 or over with stage II lung adenocarcinoma. The material sequenced was lung tumor tissue, taken before any cancer treatment. The CDR3 sequence: CASRAGQVNGELFF. The CDR3 region has the DNA TGTGCCAGCAGGGCGGGACAGGTAAACGGGGAGCTGTTTTTT.